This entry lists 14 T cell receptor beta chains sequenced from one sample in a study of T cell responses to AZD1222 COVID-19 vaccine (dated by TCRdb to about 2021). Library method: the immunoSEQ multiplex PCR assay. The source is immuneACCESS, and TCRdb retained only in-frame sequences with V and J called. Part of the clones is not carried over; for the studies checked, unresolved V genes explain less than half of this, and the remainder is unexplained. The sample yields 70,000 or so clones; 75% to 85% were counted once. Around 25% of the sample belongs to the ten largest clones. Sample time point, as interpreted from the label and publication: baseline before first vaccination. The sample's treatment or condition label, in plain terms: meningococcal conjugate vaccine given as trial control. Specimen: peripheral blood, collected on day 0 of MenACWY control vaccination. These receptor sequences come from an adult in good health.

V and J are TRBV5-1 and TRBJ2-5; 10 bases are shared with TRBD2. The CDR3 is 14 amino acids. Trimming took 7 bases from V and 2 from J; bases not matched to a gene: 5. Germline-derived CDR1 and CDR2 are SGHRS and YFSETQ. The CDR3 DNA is TGCGCCAGCCGCCCGACTAGCGGGCAAGAGACCCAGTACTTC. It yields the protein CASRPTSGQETQYF.

The CDR3 spells CASSALSYTGELFF. The CDR3 region has the DNA TGTGCCAGCAGCGCGCTCTCGTACACCGGGGAGCTGTTTTTT. The chain couples TRBV9 to TRBJ2-2; D unresolved. Germline CDR1 is SGDLS and CDR2 is YYNGEE. The CDR3 contains 14 residues. The V and J ends lost 3 bases and 3 bases respectively, with 9 bases between them.

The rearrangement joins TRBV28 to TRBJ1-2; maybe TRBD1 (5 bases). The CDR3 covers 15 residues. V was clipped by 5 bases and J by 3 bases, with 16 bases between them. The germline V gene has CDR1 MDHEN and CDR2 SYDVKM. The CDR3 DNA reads TGTGCCAGCAGTCCACTCGACAGAGACTACTATGGCTACACCTTC. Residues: CASSPLDRDYYGYTF.

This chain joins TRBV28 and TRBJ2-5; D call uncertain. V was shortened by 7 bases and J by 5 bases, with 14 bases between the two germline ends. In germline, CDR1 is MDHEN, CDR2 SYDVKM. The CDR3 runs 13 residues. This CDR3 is CASKDPPVETQYF. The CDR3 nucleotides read TGTGCCAGCAAGGATCCCCCTGTGGAGACCCAGTACTTC.

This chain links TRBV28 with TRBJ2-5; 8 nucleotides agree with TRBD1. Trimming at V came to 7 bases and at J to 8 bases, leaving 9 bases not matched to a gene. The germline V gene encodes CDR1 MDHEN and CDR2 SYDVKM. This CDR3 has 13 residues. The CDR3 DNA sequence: TGTGCCAGCACGGACAGGGTCTCAGACACCCAGTACTTC. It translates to CASTDRVSDTQYF.

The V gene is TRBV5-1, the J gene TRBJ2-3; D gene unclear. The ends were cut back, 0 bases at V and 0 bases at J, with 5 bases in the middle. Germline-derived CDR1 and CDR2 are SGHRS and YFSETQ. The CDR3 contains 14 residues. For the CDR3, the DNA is TGCGCCAGCAGCTTGGAGGGAAGCACAGATACGCAGTATTTT. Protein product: CASSLEGSTDTQYF. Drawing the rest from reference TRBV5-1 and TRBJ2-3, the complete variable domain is KAGVTQTPRYLIKTRGQQVTLSCSPISGHRSVSWYQQTPGQGLQFLFEYFSETQRNKGNFPGRFSGRQFSNSRSEMNVSTLELGDSALYLCASSLEGSTDTQYFGPGTRLTVL.

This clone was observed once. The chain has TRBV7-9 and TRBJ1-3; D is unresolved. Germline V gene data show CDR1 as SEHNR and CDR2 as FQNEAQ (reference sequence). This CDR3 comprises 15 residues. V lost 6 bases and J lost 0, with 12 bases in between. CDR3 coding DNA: TGTGCCAGCAGTCATGACCGGAGCTCTGGAAACACCATATATTTT. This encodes CASSHDRSSGNTIYF.

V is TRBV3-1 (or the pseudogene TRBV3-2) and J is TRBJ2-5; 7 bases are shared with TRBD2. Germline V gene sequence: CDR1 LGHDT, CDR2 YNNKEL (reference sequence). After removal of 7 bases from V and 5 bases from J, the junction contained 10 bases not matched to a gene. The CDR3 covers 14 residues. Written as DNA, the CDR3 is TGTGCCAGCACGTTTTGGGGGGGGGTCGAGACCCAGTACTTC. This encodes CASTFWGGVETQYF.

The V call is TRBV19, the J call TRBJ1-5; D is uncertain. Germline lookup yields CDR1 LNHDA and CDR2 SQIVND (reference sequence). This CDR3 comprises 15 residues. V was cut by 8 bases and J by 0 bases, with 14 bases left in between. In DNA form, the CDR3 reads TGTGCCAGTGTAGGATCGTCGAATAGCAATCAGCCCCAGCATTTT. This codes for CASVGSSNSNQPQHF.

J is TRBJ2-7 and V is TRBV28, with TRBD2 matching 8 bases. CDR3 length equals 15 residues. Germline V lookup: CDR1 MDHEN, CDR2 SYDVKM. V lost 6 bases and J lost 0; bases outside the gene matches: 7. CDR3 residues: CASSDAGGSSYEQYF. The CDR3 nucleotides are TGTGCCAGCAGCGATGCGGGGGGTAGCTCCTACGAGCAGTACTTC.

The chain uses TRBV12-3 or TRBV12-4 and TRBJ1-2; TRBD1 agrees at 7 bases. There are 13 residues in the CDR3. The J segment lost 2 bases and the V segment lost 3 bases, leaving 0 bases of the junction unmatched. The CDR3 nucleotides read TGTGCCAGCAGTTTGGGACAGAACTATGGCTACACCTTC. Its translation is CASSLGQNYGYTF.

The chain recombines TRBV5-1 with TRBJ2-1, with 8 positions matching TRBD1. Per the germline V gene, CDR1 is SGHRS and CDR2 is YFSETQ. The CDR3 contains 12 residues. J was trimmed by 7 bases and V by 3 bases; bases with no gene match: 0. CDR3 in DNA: TGCGCCAGCAGCTGGGACAGGAATGAGCAGTTCTTC. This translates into CASSWDRNEQFF.

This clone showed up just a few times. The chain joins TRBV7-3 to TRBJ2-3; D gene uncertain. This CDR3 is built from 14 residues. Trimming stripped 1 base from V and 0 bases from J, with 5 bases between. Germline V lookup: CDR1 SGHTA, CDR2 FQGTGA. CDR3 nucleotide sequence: TGTGCCAGCAGCTTAAGCCATAGCACAGATACGCAGTATTTT. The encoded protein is CASSLSHSTDTQYF.

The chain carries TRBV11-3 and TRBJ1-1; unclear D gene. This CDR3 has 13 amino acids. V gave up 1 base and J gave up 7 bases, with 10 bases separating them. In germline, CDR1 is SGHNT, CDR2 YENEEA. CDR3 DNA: TGTGCCAGCAGCTTAGGGATAAGGGTTGAAGCTTTCTTT. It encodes CASSLGIRVEAFF.